This record concerns one T cell receptor (beta chain) sequence. The antigen is undetermined. For the second PCR, which ran for roughly 7 to 11 cycles, a sample-barcoded 5' primer and a J-beta primer mix were used. One entry per CDR3 protein results from TCRdb running MiXCR on the 5' RACE reads. The sample yields roughly 800,000 distinct CDR3 sequences, about 62% seen once. The sample belongs to a study of blood T cells in healthy people across ages. Study-wide results and caveats: The fall in TCR beta diversity per million T cells was roughly linear with age.

CDR1 and CDR2 from the germline V gene are DFQATT and SNEGSKA (reference sequence). The CDR3 loop spans 14 amino acids. The V gene lost 6 bases and the J gene lost 1 base, with 10 bases spanning the gap. Peripheral blood from each donor was collected in a volume of roughly 9.8 milliliters. This sequence was found in a man aged 30 to 39 in good health. Sequencing was performed on blood. This chain uses TRBV20-1 with TRBJ2-6; possible D gene TRBD1, 5 bases. CDR3 loop: CSAQTGSGANVLTF. CDR3 DNA sequence: TGCAGTGCGCAAACAGGTTCTGGGGCCAACGTCCTGACTTTC.